Each of the 11 T cell receptor beta chains below was sequenced from the same sample in a study of regulatory T cells in long-lasting Graves disease. Specified time point: newly diagnosed GD, antithyroid drugs for less than 3 months. Extracted PBMC RNA gave rise to the TCR library. HTBI primers from iRepertoire and Arm-PCR of CDR3 regions yielded the TCR beta libraries. TCRdb recomputed calls from the multiplex PCR reads with MiXCR, one row per CDR3 protein. Among 400,000 to 550,000 distinct CDR3 sequences, 16% were seen once, and the ten largest hold around 11%. These data also formed part of another study, on T cells in Graves' hyperthyroidism and ophthalmopathy.

Sequenced here: peripheral blood mononuclear cells (PBMCs), sampled at new diagnosis, from a patient treated with antithyroid drugs. The receptor source for this set is a woman aged 30 to 39 with Graves disease.

This clonotype was counted at least ten times. The chain combines TRBV29-1 with TRBJ2-5; 8 bases agree with TRBD2. Trimming removed 5 bases from V and 5 bases from J; junction bases left unmatched: 4. The CDR3 extends over 12 amino acids. Germline V gene sequence: CDR1 SQVTM, CDR2 ANQGSEA. DNA for the CDR3: TGCAGCGTTTTACTAGCGGCGGAGACCCAGTACTTC. It is translated as CSVLLAAETQYF.

This clonotype occurred many times. The CDR3 is CASSPRTEETQYF. CDR3 coding DNA: TGTGCCAGCAGCCCGCGCACGGAAGAGACCCAGTACTTC. V usage is TRBV7-3 and J usage is TRBJ2-5; D gene ambiguous. This CDR3 is built from 13 residues. V lost 5 bases, J lost 3 bases, and 10 bases lay in between. Germline values: CDR1 SGHTA, CDR2 FQGTGA.

In its sample, this clonotype was seen many times. This sequence joins TRBV20-1 and TRBJ2-7; 10 nucleotides agree with TRBD2. The CDR3 covers 15 residues. CDR1 and CDR2 from the germline V gene are DFQATT and SNEGSKA (reference sequence). Unmatched junction bases numbered 4, after V lost 1 base and J lost 1 base. Here the CDR3 reads CSARALAGVSYEQYF. DNA for the CDR3: TGCAGTGCTAGAGCCCTAGCGGGAGTATCCTACGAGCAGTACTTC.

This clonotype was observed a few times. The chain has TRBV5-6 and TRBJ2-3; weak D call: TRBD2 (6 bases). The CDR3 is 15 residues long. Germline V CDR1 and CDR2: SGHDT, YYEEEE. Between the trimmed V and J ends, which lost 2 bases and 2 bases, there was a span of 12 bases. Here the CDR3 DNA reads TGTGCCAGCAGCTTCCGGACTACTTTCACAGATACGCAGTATTTT. The encoded protein is CASSFRTTFTDTQYF. Supplemented by reference TRBV5-6 and TRBJ2-3, the full variable domain reads DAGVTQSPTHLIKTRGQQVTLRCSPKSGHDTVSWYQQALGQGPQFIFQYYEEEERQRGNFPDRFSGHQFPNYSSELNVNALLLGDSALYLCASSFRTTFTDTQYFGPGTRLTVL.

The CDR3 DNA follows: TGTGCCAGCAGCCAGGGATGGGTCACCACCGGGGAGCTGTTTTTT. It codes for CASSQGWVTTGELFF. V gene TRBV7-9 combines with J gene TRBJ2-2, with D maybe TRBD1 (5 bases). Deletions cut 5 bases from V and 4 bases from J, with 14 bases between. CDR1 is SEHNR and CDR2 is FQNEAQ in the germline V gene (reference sequence). CDR3 length equals 15 residues.

Concerning this clonotype itself: This sequence may be a read error, since a much larger clone differs from it by one base. The CDR3 DNA reads as TGTGCCAGCAGCTTAGATTCGCGGGAGGCCCCCCGCGAGCGGTACTTC. It translates to CASSLDSREAPRERYF. The chain combines TRBV7-2 with TRBJ2-7; 8 positions match TRBD2. Germline assignment: CDR1 SGHTA and CDR2 FQGNSA. The length of the CDR3 is 16 residues.

This clonotype was found many times. The chain is built from TRBV5-6 and TRBJ2-7; unclear D gene. V shed 6 bases and J shed 3 bases, with 10 bases lying between them. The CDR3 covers 12 residues. From germline, CDR1 is SGHDT and CDR2 YYEEEE. The chain's CDR3 is CASNQLGYEQYF. CDR3 bases: TGTGCCAGCAACCAACTCGGCTACGAGCAGTACTTC.

The chain employs TRBV28 and TRBJ2-7; perhaps D is TRBD1 or TRBD2 (5 bases each). The CDR3 covers 13 residues. Germline lookup yields CDR1 MDHEN and CDR2 SYDVKM. Trimming took 5 bases from V and 6 from J, leaving 14 bases between them. The CDR3 DNA sequence: TGTGCCAGCAGTCCCCCAGGGACCCGCGAGCAGTACTTC. It codes for CASSPPGTREQYF.

This clonotype turned up a few times. The rearrangement joins TRBV7-2 to TRBJ2-7; 11 bases match TRBD2. The V gene's germline CDR1 is SGHTA and CDR2 FQGNSA. CDR3 size: 16 residues. J lost 5 bases, V lost 3 bases, and 9 bases had no gene match. The CDR3 is CASSFQRLAGSHEQYF. The CDR3 DNA sequence: TGTGCCAGCAGCTTCCAACGACTAGCGGGATCCCACGAGCAGTACTTC.

This clonotype has just a few counts. The chain uses TRBV5-1 and TRBJ2-7; 9 bases are a match to TRBD2. Germline-derived CDR1 and CDR2 are SGHRS and YFSETQ. The V and J ends lost 4 bases and 6 bases, in that order; junction bases with no gene match: 11. The length of the CDR3 is 15 residues. CDR3 loop: CASSPNSGRYREQYF. The CDR3 nucleotides are TGCGCCAGCAGCCCAAATAGCGGGAGATACCGCGAGCAGTACTTC.

With regard to this clonotype: A much larger clone is a single base away; this may be a read error. The chain recombines TRBV27 with TRBJ2-1, with a possible D match to TRBD2 (5 bases). This CDR3 comprises 14 residues. Germline lookup yields CDR1 MNHEY and CDR2 SMNVEV (reference sequence). V gave up 4 bases and J gave up 8 bases, with 15 bases separating them. The CDR3 protein is CASSSEDSSDEQFF. The DNA for the CDR3 is TGTGCCAGCAGTTCCGAGGACTCCTCCGATGAGCAGTTCTTC.